Described below is a single T cell receptor beta chain sequence and its context. This clone appeared a few times. The antigen it recognizes is unknown. The input lacks base qualities; no much larger clone sits a single base away. The data derive from a study of cytomegalovirus exposure and HLA in healthy donors (dated by TCRdb to 2017 to 2019). For the study in its entirety: An earlier analysis of several hundred of the donors reported roughly 300 Gb of sequence data and 117 million unique TCR beta sequences obtained from approximately 180 million T cells. HLA typing included class I and class II loci at four-digit resolution. Of the roughly 400 genotyped donors, 80% to 90% were placed in the genetic ancestry cluster associated with self-reported Caucasian donors. An early release that covered some 640 HLA-typed donors contained about 300 gigabases of sequencing data and 70 million to 100 million unique TCR sequences. The study used immunosequencing to profile the T cell repertoires of approximately 640 subjects and linked those repertoires to cytomegalovirus serostatus. Rather than using new phenotypic data, the later analysis identified candidate immune exposures from TCR beta sequences and from how often those sequences occurred across donors. Several DR-DQ haplotypes were handled as single units for association and clustering because linkage in the cohort was strong. A separate validation cohort of roughly 130 different subjects was used in addition to the approximately 610-subject first cohort. The number of donors typed differed by locus, with roughly 629-640 for A, B, C, DRB1 and DQB1, roughly 520 for DQA1, 600 to 610 for DPA1, and 450 to 480 for DPB1. Among about 400 genotyped donors of the cohort, an average of approximately 220,000 unique TCR beta nucleotide sequences was sequenced per donor, of which about 19% were non-productive. In a later analysis, previously published TCR beta repertoires from 666 donors were re-analyzed and high-resolution HLA genotyping was added so that TCR occurrence patterns could be studied. All discovery cohort repertoires had been generated on a single sequencing platform. To predict cytomegalovirus infection status, the study combined high-throughput TCR immunosequencing, statistical association of individual TCRs with disease status, and machine learning. The study aimed to test whether cataloging public T cell receptors could reveal signatures of past pathogen exposure. In a later genetic analysis, genome-wide SNP genotypes for about three fifths of the roughly 670 donors were used, and that subset was treated as a discovery cohort. To decide whether each TCR beta V gene segment behaved as functional or pseudogenic, an earlier analysis of approximately 590 of the donors relied on high-throughput TCR beta sequencing. Alongside the repertoire data, information on donor age, sex, ethnicity and CMV serostatus was compiled.

The germline V and J ends show losses of 1 base and 1 base respectively, and no gene match explains 2 bases of the junction. Sequences MNHEY (CDR1) and SMNVEV (CDR2) are obtained from the germline V gene (reference sequence). Inclusive of the bounding cysteine and phenylalanine, the CDR3 is 15 residues long. The sequence is cut down to CDR3 DNA, 45 bases in frame from base 1. The library was produced with the immunoSEQ multiplex PCR assay. For the multiplex PCR, a mixture combining 60 forward primers for TCR Vbeta segments and 13 reverse primers for TCR Jbeta segments was used. Amplification of the CDR3 region of rearranged TCR beta genes was performed with a multiplex PCR assay on genomic DNA. On the Illumina HiSeq System, the amplified TCR beta libraries were sequenced as 87-base-pair reads. For the original study's pipeline: Across the roughly 700 repertoires, a later analysis counted tens of millions of unique TCR beta chains, approximately 12 million of which were shared by at least two donors. Raw reads were error-corrected and collapsed into unique sequences by a nearest-neighbor algorithm in which closely related sequences were merged to remove PCR and sequencing errors. V, D and J gene segments were assigned by aligning CDR3 sequences to IMGT reference sequences. Each retained sequence needed at least a six-nucleotide match to both a V gene segment and a J gene segment. A rearrangement was called productive if the CDR3 had no stop codons and remained in frame with V and J, and every other rearrangement was called non-productive. Following IMGT convention, CDR3 was defined as the stretch from the second conserved V-encoded cysteine up to the conserved J-encoded phenylalanine. The earlier analysis of roughly 590 of the donors excluded sequences that lacked an unambiguous match to a single V gene segment. An earlier analysis of a few hundred of the donors classified V segments as functional when productive rearrangements were above 56.7% and as segregating when the standard deviation between donors was above 5%. A statistical classification framework was developed to diagnose cytomegalovirus status using the catalog of TCR beta chain sequences. V and J gene assignment, in a later analysis, came from comparing TCR nucleotide sequences with IMGT/GENE-DB human TR gene sequences. The TCRdist pipeline was used in a later analysis to assign CDR3 sequences and most-parsimonious VDJ recombination scenarios. In a later analysis, each TCR beta chain was defined by its CDR3 amino acid sequence together with its V-gene family, and reads without a unique V-gene family were excluded. In a later analysis, 450 to 600 highly shared, low-generation-probability nucleotide sequences were removed to address suspected cross-contamination and a sequencing artifact. In a later analysis, a clonal expansion index for each public chain was calculated from normalized within-repertoire ranks of inferred template counts. In a later analysis, generation probabilities were computed using a VDJ recombination model fitted to out-of-frame rearrangements, and the results were checked against IGoR. Hypergeometric tests were used in a later analysis to score TCR-TCR, TCR-HLA and TCR-CMV co-occurrence, with a repertoire-size bias correction applied to the TCR pairs. False discovery rates were estimated in a later analysis by permuting HLA or CMV assignments 20 times. A later analysis grouped co-occurring TCRs with DBSCAN, adding TCRdist sequence similarity when clustering within HLA-allele-positive subsets. For co-occurrence clustering, repertoires with fewer than 30,000 or more than 120,000 public chains were excluded, along with four to six repertoires with anomalous nucleotide sharing. TCRdb carries this immuneACCESS record with in-frame sequences only. Its versions omit some clonotypes, under half of them owing to an unresolved V gene in the studies checked, with the rest unexplained. The V and J calls and clone size come from that table; D and trimming were worked out from the DNA. The sample has 150,000 to 200,000 clones on record, around 79% of them singletons. The ten biggest clones cover roughly 1.5% of the sample.

Overall results and qualifications from the work: A further reported finding was that TCR beta sequences accurately predicted the HLA-A and HLA-B alleles for most subjects in the first cohort. Correlated functional status among segregating V segments might reflect linkage disequilibrium, but an unknown experimental factor could not be ruled out. Across donors, most TCR sequences were observed very rarely, whereas some public TCRs were present in many individuals. Cytomegalovirus status was reported to be diagnosed by the classifier with high specificity and sensitivity in both the original and validation cohorts. Immune exposure information for the cohort was limited to CMV serostatus. The study listed 150 to 200 TCR beta chains as associated with cytomegalovirus. About 17 rarely observed V segments, including chromosome 9 orphons, were excluded from the earlier analysis of some 590 of the donors because counts were too low. V-gene and J-gene trimming of TCR beta chains was associated with a missense DCLRE1C variant in a later genetic analysis, and the association was replicated in an independent cohort. In vitro tests confirmed that a few of the cytomegalovirus-associated TCR beta chains recognize cytomegalovirus antigens. At a false discovery rate of 0.05, a later analysis linked fewer than 20,000 TCR beta sequences to specific HLA alleles. According to a later genetic analysis, donors in an Asian-associated ancestry cluster had fewer N-insertions in productive TCRs than the roughly 700-donor mean. A later analysis reported that several top co-occurrence clusters appeared linked to parvovirus B19, influenza, CMV and Epstein-Barr virus. Because the 87-base-pair reads could not distinguish some IMGT-functional V segments, including TRBV6-2 and TRBV6-3, those segments were excluded. A later analysis found that most CMV-associated TCR beta chains appeared HLA-restricted, with HLA associations seemingly driven largely by CMV exposure. An earlier analysis of approximately 570 of the donors showed that most TCR beta V segments appeared in productive rearrangements either about 87% or about 30% of the time, which broadly matched IMGT annotations. Presence/absence analyses assumed roughly uniform sequencing depth across donors, an assumption that may not hold. Strong co-occurrence of HLA alleles, especially DR and DQ, made assigning TCR associations to individual alleles difficult. In a later analysis, HLA-associated TCR beta chains showed more clonal expansion and lower generation probabilities than non-associated chains that were equally common. This cohort had only TCR beta chains sequenced, and the lack of alpha or paired-chain data limited which features could be detected. According to a later analysis, TCR association rates differed among HLA loci, with DRB1 alleles showing the most associated TCRs and HLA-C alleles showing the fewest. A cluster of highly shared sequence variants was judged likely to be a technical artifact of the sequencing pipeline. Because some donors lacked HLA typing at each locus, the association tests relied only on the typed subset. It was suggested by the authors that the approach could potentially be generalized to other disease states and immunological phenotypes.

The cohort was made up of 650 to 700 healthy bone marrow donors. At the time of sampling, every cohort member was nominally healthy, though immune exposures that went unrecorded were likely present. The donor was CMV seronegative and was included in the group of 352 seronegative cohort members. Every donor gave a peripheral blood sample, and the peripheral blood mononuclear cells from that sample were used for TCR beta sequencing. Genomic DNA was extracted from the blood cell samples with the Qiagen DNeasy Blood Extraction Kit. This sequence was found in a woman aged 45-60 years in good health and CMV-seronegative. Sequencing was carried out using PBMCs. The rearranged chain carries TRBV27 and TRBJ1-1; TRBD1 lines up with 8 middle nucleotides. The nucleotide sequence is given as TGTGCCAGCAGTTTATTTCAGGGGGCGAACACTGAAGCTTTCTTT. Translation gives CASSLFQGANTEAFF.